The 26 T cell receptor beta chains below come from one sample, sequenced in a study of a mutant IDH1 vaccine in newly diagnosed glioma. Data came from immunoSEQ multiplex PCR; TCRdb stores just in-frame clones and leaves some out. The sample holds tens of thousands of clones; about four fifths are singletons and the top ten take around 7%. Specified time point: baseline, week 1 (first vaccination visit). As for treatment: pre-vaccination baseline after standard-of-care therapy. The material sequenced was PBMCs, taken from a glioma patient treated with radiotherapy, temozolomide or both. Receptors were obtained from a woman in her fifties or sixties with glioma.

The chain recombines TRBV7-2 with TRBJ1-2; D perhaps matches TRBD1 (6 bases). Germline V gene sequence: CDR1 SGHTA, CDR2 FQGNSA. The ends were cut back, 5 bases at V and 4 bases at J, with 11 bases in the middle. This CDR3 has 13 residues. The DNA of the CDR3 is TGTGCCAGCAGCGAGGGGGGTGGCTATGGCTACACCTTC. It translates to CASSEGGGYGYTF.

The gene calls are TRBV6-6 and TRBJ1-1, with a possible D match to TRBD1 (6 bases). The CDR3 has 14 amino acids. Trimming pared 6 bases from V and 0 bases from J, leaving 11 bases between. From germline, CDR1 is MNHNY and CDR2 SVGAGI (reference sequence). As DNA, the CDR3 is TGTGCCAGCAGCCTCGGGGGGCTGAACACTGAAGCTTTCTTT. Its translation: CASSLGGLNTEAFF.

This clone has a handful of counts. The chain joins TRBV6-5 to TRBJ2-3, with 10 bases fitting TRBD2. Germline lookup yields CDR1 MNHEY and CDR2 SVGAGI. This CDR3 is built from 14 residues. Losses at the gene ends were 4 bases for V and 5 bases for J; bases not matched to a gene: 3. CDR3 sequence (DNA): TGTGCCAGCAGTTCTAGCGGGGGCGTAGATACGCAGTATTTT. Residues: CASSSSGGVDTQYF.

The CDR3: CAWSNDREGIQYF. CDR3 coding DNA: TGTGCCTGGAGTAATGACAGGGAGGGCATTCAGTACTTC. The chain recombines TRBV30 with TRBJ2-4; either TRBD1 or TRBD2 may supply D (7 bases each). Germline V gives CDR1 GTSNPN, CDR2 SVGIG (reference sequence). This CDR3 region has 13 residues. Trimming pared 2 bases from V and 9 bases from J, leaving 14 bases between.

V gene TRBV19 combines with J gene TRBJ1-5; 8 nucleotides align to TRBD1. Germline V CDR1 and CDR2: LNHDA, SQIVND (reference sequence). With 3 bases clipped from V and 5 bases from J, the junction kept 3 bases outside the gene matches. This CDR3 is 14 amino acids long. As DNA, the CDR3 is TGTGCCAGTAGTATGGGGACAGGATATCAGCCCCAGCATTTT. This sequence encodes CASSMGTGYQPQHF.

The J gene is TRBJ2-2, the V gene TRBV9; the D gene is possibly TRBD2 (6 bases). The CDR3 has 14 amino acids. Looked up from germline, CDR1 is SGDLS and CDR2 is YYNGEE. The ends were cut back, 0 bases at V and 6 bases at J, with 9 bases in the middle. CDR3 sequence reads: CASSVDGGAGELFF. As DNA, the CDR3 is TGTGCCAGCAGCGTAGATGGAGGGGCCGGGGAGCTGTTTTTT.

This clone occurred many times. The chain combines TRBV6-4 with TRBJ2-6; no reliable D call. The ends were cut back, 2 bases at V and 0 bases at J, with 2 bases in the middle. CDR1 and CDR2 (germline): MRHNA, SNTAGT. The CDR3 is 14 residues long. CDR3 DNA sequence: TGTGCCAGCAGTGACAACTCTGGGGCCAACGTCCTGACTTTC. Translated: CASSDNSGANVLTF.

The V call is TRBV9, the J call TRBJ2-3; 10 bases agree with TRBD1. The CDR3 loop spans 14 amino acids. Germline lookup yields CDR1 SGDLS and CDR2 YYNGEE. The junction had 1 base not matched to a gene; V was cut back by 3 bases and J by 3 bases. The DNA of the CDR3 is TGTGCCAGCAGCGCGGGACAGGGGACAGATACGCAGTATTTT. Protein product: CASSAGQGTDTQYF.

The chain joins TRBV5-4 to TRBJ2-3, with D perhaps matching TRBD2 (6 bases). The V gene lost 4 bases and the J gene lost 6 bases, with 12 bases spanning the gap. Germline loops: CDR1 SGHNT, CDR2 YYREEE (reference sequence). The CDR3 is 13 residues long. CDR3 residues: CASSLGSSDTQYF. CDR3 coding DNA: TGTGCCAGCAGCCTCGGGAGTTCGGATACGCAGTATTTT.

The genes are TRBV11-2 and TRBJ1-5; 9 nucleotides align to TRBD1. V was clipped by 5 bases and J by 7 bases; unmatched bases: 6. Per germline, CDR1 SGHAT and CDR2 FQNNGV. The CDR3 totals 14 residues. CDR3 residues: CASSPGQGVQPQHF. For the CDR3, the DNA is TGTGCCAGCAGCCCGGGACAGGGCGTCCAGCCCCAGCATTTT.

The chain joins TRBV28 to TRBJ1-5, with D unclear. The germline V gene encodes CDR1 MDHEN and CDR2 SYDVKM. The CDR3 covers 15 residues. Trimming pared 3 bases from V and 2 bases from J, leaving 11 bases between. In DNA form, the CDR3 reads TGTGCCAGCAGTTTCCCTGGTGGAGGCAATCAGCCCCAGCATTTT. Protein sequence: CASSFPGGGNQPQHF. The variable domain in full, with the rest retrieved from reference TRBV28 and TRBJ1-5, is DVKVTQSSRYLVKRTGEKVFLECVQDMDHENMFWYRQDPGLGLRLIYFSYDVKMKEKGDIPEGYSVSREKKERFSLILESASTNQTSMYLCASSFPGGGNQPQHFGDGTRLSIL.

The CDR3 coding sequence is TGCGCCAGCAGTTACGGGGACCCTCTTAACTATGGCTACACCTTC. Translation gives CASSYGDPLNYGYTF. The chain is built from TRBV10-2 and TRBJ1-2, with TRBD1 as a possible D gene (5 bases). The CDR3 runs to 15 residues. V was trimmed by 5 bases and J by 1 base, leaving 14 bases between them. Germline V gives CDR1 WSHSY, CDR2 SAAADI.

The rearrangement joins TRBV6-5 to TRBJ1-5, with 7 positions matching TRBD1. The V gene end was trimmed by 6 bases and the J gene end by 4 bases; junction bases not matched to a gene: 0. CDR1 is MNHEY and CDR2 is SVGAGI in the germline V gene. This CDR3 has 12 residues. The CDR3, as DNA: TGTGCCAGCAGGACAGGGAATCAGCCCCAGCATTTT. It codes for CASRTGNQPQHF.

In this sample, this clone turned up once. The rearrangement joins TRBV19 to TRBJ1-1; D might be TRBD1 (6 bases). V was pared by 4 bases and J by 0 bases, with 12 bases between. Germline V gene data show CDR1 as LNHDA and CDR2 as SQIVND (reference sequence). The CDR3 consists of 15 residues. Here the CDR3 DNA reads TGTGCCAGTAGTACGCAGGGGCAAATGAACACTGAAGCTTTCTTT. Protein product: CASSTQGQMNTEAFF. The full variable domain, completed using reference TRBV19 and TRBJ1-1, is DGGITQSPKYLFRKEGQNVTLSCEQNLNHDAMYWYRQDPGQGLRLIYYSQIVNDFQKGDIAEGYSVSREKKESFPLTVTSAQKNPTAFYLCASSTQGQMNTEAFFGQGTRLTVV.

The CDR3 spells CSVESSWGGRIYEQYF. CDR3 bases: TGCAGCGTTGAAAGTAGTTGGGGGGGCAGGATCTACGAGCAGTACTTC. The chain employs TRBV29-1 and TRBJ2-7, with TRBD2 as a possible D gene (7 bases). V lost 2 bases and J lost 3, with 20 bases in between. The CDR3 is 16 amino acids. CDR1 SQVTM and CDR2 ANQGSEA come from the germline V gene.

The chain recombines TRBV29-1 with TRBJ2-1; 10 positions agree with TRBD2. Germline loops: CDR1 SQVTM, CDR2 ANQGSEA. V shed 6 bases, J shed 5 bases, and the junction held 19 bases outside the gene matches. The CDR3 has 18 amino acids. CDR3: CSVAPDWGAGGPHNEQFF. As DNA, the CDR3 is TGCAGCGTGGCACCCGACTGGGGAGCGGGGGGGCCTCACAATGAGCAGTTCTTC.

This clone appeared a few times. CDR3: CASSSGNIQYF. The CDR3 DNA sequence: TGTGCCAGCAGTTCGGGGAACATTCAGTACTTC. The gene calls are TRBV2 and TRBJ2-4; possibly TRBD2 for D (5 bases). This CDR3 contains 11 residues. V dropped 5 bases and J dropped 7 bases, with 6 bases sitting between them. Germline loops: CDR1 SNHLY, CDR2 FYNNEI.

The J gene is TRBJ1-2, the V gene TRBV7-9; D not certain. Germline V gene data show CDR1 as SEHNR and CDR2 as FQNEAQ (reference sequence). Trimming left V 5 bases short and J 8 bases short, with 18 bases between. The CDR3 length is 14 residues. The CDR3 loop is CASSDRIDPMGYTF. The CDR3 DNA reads TGTGCCAGCAGCGACCGGATAGACCCTATGGGCTACACCTTC.

The CDR3 reads CASSLGSQETQYF. DNA of the CDR3: TGTGCCAGCAGCTTGGGGAGCCAAGAGACCCAGTACTTC. The chain has TRBV5-4 and TRBJ2-5, with D unclear. CDR3 length: 13 residues. The ends were cut back, 0 bases at V and 1 base at J, with 4 bases in the middle. Germline V gene lookup returns CDR1 SGHNT and CDR2 YYREEE (reference sequence).

This chain joins TRBV6-6 and TRBJ2-1, with TRBD1 matching 9 bases. V was clipped by 0 bases and J by 7 bases; unmatched bases: 1. In germline, CDR1 is MNHNY, CDR2 SVGAGI (reference sequence). The CDR3 is 14 amino acids. CDR3 bases: TGTGCCAGCAGTTACTCGACAGGGGGAAATGAGCAGTTCTTC. It specifies CASSYSTGGNEQFF.

This rearrangement joins TRBV5-1 to TRBJ1-1; D is unclear. The CDR3 is 15 residues long. Per the germline V gene, CDR1 is SGHRS and CDR2 is YFSETQ. V lost 0 bases to trimming and J lost 5 bases, with 14 bases between them. CDR3 sequence: CASSLEGTPGTEAFF. Here the CDR3 DNA reads TGCGCCAGCAGCTTGGAGGGAACCCCGGGGACTGAAGCTTTCTTT.

The rearrangement uses TRBV6-6 and TRBJ2-7; possible D gene TRBD1, 6 bases. The length of the CDR3 is 14 residues. Germline V lookup: CDR1 MNHNY, CDR2 SVGAGI (reference sequence). V lost 6 bases and J 2 bases, leaving 14 bases between the germline ends. The CDR3 nucleotides read TGTGCCAGCAGCGACCGGGACAAAGCCTACGAGCAGTACTTC. It encodes CASSDRDKAYEQYF.

The rearrangement joins TRBV2 to TRBJ1-5; D ambiguous. The CDR3 runs to 15 residues. Looked up from germline, CDR1 is SNHLY and CDR2 is FYNNEI. V dropped 4 bases and J dropped 0 bases, with 10 bases sitting between them. The CDR3 sequence is CASSGKAISNQPQHF. Written as DNA, the CDR3 is TGTGCCAGCAGTGGTAAGGCAATTAGCAATCAGCCCCAGCATTTT.

The gene calls are TRBV7-2 and TRBJ1-2; D is perhaps TRBD1 (5 bases). Trimming stripped 2 bases from V and 4 bases from J, with 17 bases between. Germline-derived CDR1 and CDR2 are SGHTA and FQGNSA. The CDR3 has 16 residues. CDR3 bases: TGTGCCAGCAGCTTACCCTCCGGCAGGGCAGGCTATGGCTACACCTTC. It is translated as CASSLPSGRAGYGYTF.

The gene calls are TRBV7-8 and TRBJ2-7; D may be TRBD2 (7 bases). V was shortened by 2 bases and J by 4 bases, with 18 bases between the two germline ends. Germline V gives CDR1 SGHVS, CDR2 FQNEAQ. There are 16 residues in the CDR3. DNA for the CDR3: TGTGCCAGCAGCTTAATAGGGGGGGCCCTGAGATACGAGCAGTACTTC. Its translation is CASSLIGGALRYEQYF. Full variable domain (remainder filled in from reference TRBV7-8 and TRBJ2-7): GAGVSQSPRYKVAKRGQDVALRCDPISGHVSLFWYQQALGQGPEFLTYFQNEAQLDKSGLPSDRFFAERPEGSVSTLKIQRTQQEDSAVYLCASSLIGGALRYEQYFGPGTRLTVT.

The rearrangement uses TRBV19 and TRBJ1-1, with D uncertain. CDR1 is LNHDA, CDR2 SQIVND, per germline (reference sequence). The length of the CDR3 is 14 residues. Deletions cut 3 bases from V and 8 bases from J, with 16 bases between. CDR3 sequence (DNA): TGTGCCAGTAGTATCACACCGGGTCGTCTCGAAGCTTTCTTT. As protein: CASSITPGRLEAFF.